Below, 23 T cell receptor beta chains from the same sample are listed, as sequenced in a study of blood T cell repertoires in COVID-19. Data came from immunoSEQ multiplex PCR; TCRdb stores just in-frame clones and leaves some out. The sample has approximately 100,000 clones, about 89% seen once. Sequenced: peripheral blood. These receptors were taken from a man between 50 and 59 years old with acute or convalescent COVID-19.

This clone was counted between two and nine times. The rearrangement links TRBV7-9 to TRBJ2-7; 7 bases map to TRBD1. This CDR3 is built from 14 residues. Germline V gene data show CDR1 as SEHNR and CDR2 as FQNEAQ (reference sequence). V dropped 4 bases and J dropped 7; count of bases not matched to a gene: 10. As DNA, the CDR3 is TGTGCCAGCAGCTCTCGACAGGGTTCTGAGGAGCAGTACTTC. Protein: CASSSRQGSEEQYF.

The V and J genes are TRBV19 and TRBJ1-1, with D tentatively TRBD1 (5 bases). The germline CDR1 and CDR2 sequences are LNHDA and SQIVND (reference sequence). Trimming pared 2 bases from V and 1 base from J, leaving 8 bases between. CDR3 size: 14 residues. CDR3 region: CASSIWGPNTEAFF. The CDR3 bases are TGTGCCAGTAGTATATGGGGCCCGAACACTGAAGCTTTCTTT.

This clone was recorded a few times. The chain is built from TRBV19 and TRBJ2-5; D perhaps matches TRBD2 (6 bases). Per the germline V gene, CDR1 is LNHDA and CDR2 is SQIVND (reference sequence). The CDR3 runs 15 residues. Between the trimmed V and J ends, which lost 3 bases and 0 bases, there was a span of 11 bases. CDR3 amino acids: CASSMRGGYQETQYF. The CDR3 DNA reads TGTGCCAGTAGTATGAGAGGAGGGTACCAAGAGACCCAGTACTTC.

The chain joins TRBV19 to TRBJ2-4; 13 bases align to TRBD2. The CDR3 covers 21 residues. J was trimmed by 1 base and V by 5 bases; bases with no gene match: 17. The germline gives CDR1 LNHDA, CDR2 SQIVND (reference sequence). The CDR3 is CASSSYTSGRAEFKAKNIQYF. The CDR3 DNA sequence: TGTGCCAGTAGTTCTTATACTAGCGGGAGGGCCGAGTTTAAGGCCAAAAACATTCAGTACTTC. Complete variable domain (other parts from reference TRBV19 and TRBJ2-4): DGGITQSPKYLFRKEGQNVTLSCEQNLNHDAMYWYRQDPGQGLRLIYYSQIVNDFQKGDIAEGYSVSREKKESFPLTVTSAQKNPTAFYLCASSSYTSGRAEFKAKNIQYFGAGTRLSVL.

This clone was seen just once. The chain uses TRBV5-6 and TRBJ1-1; TRBD1 is a possible D gene (6 bases). V lost 3 bases and J lost 11, with 20 bases in between. This CDR3 region has 14 residues. The germline V gene encodes CDR1 SGHDT and CDR2 YYEEEE. The CDR3 bases are TGTGCCAGCAGCTCGCCGACAGGAGATGAAAAGGCTTTCTTT. This gives the protein CASSSPTGDEKAFF.

The rearrangement links TRBV4-1 to TRBJ2-7; a weak D match, TRBD2 (5 bases). This CDR3 region has 14 residues. Trimming took off 0 bases at V and 2 bases at J, with 8 bases between the two ends. Germline CDR1 MGHRA, CDR2 YSYEKL. The CDR3 region has the DNA TGCGCCAGCAGCCAAGACCAGACTACCTACGAGCAGTACTTC. Translated, it gives CASSQDQTTYEQYF.

The gene calls are TRBV12-3 or TRBV12-4 and TRBJ2-1; D is uncertain. The CDR3 is 11 amino acids. V was pared by 2 bases and J by 7 bases, with 3 bases between. The CDR3 DNA is TGTGCCAGCAGTTTATTAAATGAGCAGTTCTTC. Its translation is CASSLLNEQFF.

The chain has TRBV5-1 and TRBJ2-1; D perhaps matches TRBD2 (5 bases). The CDR3 has 12 residues. V lost 3 bases and J 6 bases, leaving 7 bases between the germline ends. Germline CDR1 is SGHRS and CDR2 is YFSETQ. The chain's CDR3 is CASSSSPNEQFF. In DNA form, the CDR3 reads TGCGCCAGCAGCTCTAGCCCCAATGAGCAGTTCTTC.

The CDR3 region is CASSHGADSTEAFF. The DNA of the CDR3 is TGTGCCAGTAGCCATGGTGCGGACAGCACTGAAGCTTTCTTT. V and J are TRBV19 and TRBJ1-1, with D maybe TRBD1 (6 bases). Trimming pared 6 bases from V and 4 bases from J, leaving 15 bases between. The CDR3 loop spans 14 amino acids. Germline CDR1 reads LNHDA; CDR2 reads SQIVND (reference sequence).

Concerning this clone itself: In the same sample, other DNA sequences code for this CDR3. This sequence joins TRBV12-3 or TRBV12-4 and TRBJ1-5; 7 bases fit TRBD1. CDR3 length equals 12 residues. J was trimmed by 7 bases and V by 5 bases; bases with no gene match: 2. The CDR3: CASSPQGQPQHF. The CDR3 DNA sequence: TGTGCCAGCAGTCCACAGGGGCAGCCCCAGCATTTT.

The chain employs TRBV10-3 and TRBJ1-5, with D tentatively TRBD1 (5 bases). Germline V gene sequence: CDR1 ENHRY, CDR2 SYGVKD. This CDR3 region has 15 residues. Trimming took 1 base from V and 2 from J, leaving 9 bases between them. CDR3 sequence reads: CAISEFTGRNQPQHF. The CDR3 DNA reads as TGTGCCATCAGTGAGTTTACAGGTCGCAATCAGCCCCAGCATTTT.

The V call is TRBV7-8, the J call TRBJ1-5; 7 bases are a match to TRBD1. Trimming took 0 bases from V and 6 from J; bases not matched to a gene: 2. CDR1 and CDR2 (germline): SGHVS, FQNEAQ. CDR3 length: 14 residues. CDR3 in amino acids: CASSLAQGSQPQHF. The CDR3 DNA reads as TGTGCCAGCAGCTTAGCACAGGGGAGTCAGCCCCAGCATTTT.

The chain is built from TRBV19 and TRBJ1-3; TRBD1 is a possible D gene (6 bases). The CDR3 totals 16 residues. Germline V gene sequence: CDR1 LNHDA, CDR2 SQIVND (reference sequence). V was cut by 4 bases and J by 3 bases, with 16 bases left in between. The CDR3 DNA follows: TGTGCCAGTAGTAAGGGAACACAGGGACGTGGAAACACCATATATTTT. Its translation is CASSKGTQGRGNTIYF.

The V gene is TRBV7-6, the J gene TRBJ2-5, with TRBD1 identical over 10 bases. Germline V lookup: CDR1 SGHVS, CDR2 FNYEAQ. The CDR3 has 17 residues. With V trimmed by 0 bases and J by 1 base, 5 bases remained unmatched. The CDR3 loop reads CASSLARDRGRQETQYF. The DNA for the CDR3 is TGTGCCAGCAGCTTAGCGCGTGACAGGGGGCGCCAAGAGACCCAGTACTTC.

The chain links TRBV5-4 to TRBJ2-2; 8 positions match TRBD1. Unmatched junction bases numbered 8, after V lost 6 bases and J lost 4 bases. The CDR3 extends over 15 amino acids. Germline V gene lookup returns CDR1 SGHNT and CDR2 YYREEE (reference sequence). The CDR3 DNA reads TGTGCCAGCACACGACAGGGGTCGGTCACCGGGGAGCTGTTTTTT. The encoded protein is CASTRQGSVTGELFF.

This clone was counted once. This chain connects TRBV11-2 to TRBJ1-2, with 7 bases fitting TRBD1. Germline V CDR1 and CDR2: SGHAT, FQNNGV. The CDR3 loop spans 13 amino acids. The ends lost 5 bases at V and 2 bases at J; junction bases unmatched: 2. The CDR3 sequence is CASSQQGNYGYTF. The CDR3 DNA is TGTGCCAGCAGCCAACAGGGGAACTATGGCTACACCTTC.

The chain joins TRBV14 to TRBJ1-2, with D uncertain. Per germline, CDR1 SGHDN and CDR2 FVKESK. V lost 0 bases and J lost 8, with 16 bases in between. This CDR3 contains 15 residues. CDR3 DNA sequence: TGTGCCAGCAGCCAAGATCTCCGGCAGGCGAAAGGCTACACCTTC. Its protein is CASSQDLRQAKGYTF.

This chain links TRBV6-5 with TRBJ1-1; D is unresolved. V was pared by 0 bases and J by 1 base, with 6 bases between. Germline-derived CDR1 and CDR2 are MNHEY and SVGAGI. CDR3 length: 14 residues. This CDR3 is CASSYSRGNTEAFF. The CDR3 bases are TGTGCCAGCAGTTACTCCCGCGGGAACACTGAAGCTTTCTTT.

The chain combines TRBV12-3 or TRBV12-4 with TRBJ2-5, with D maybe TRBD2 (6 bases). V lost 6 bases and J 5 bases, leaving 13 bases between the germline ends. The CDR3 runs 13 residues. The CDR3 is CASSGTGGETQYF. In nucleotides, the CDR3 is TGTGCCAGCAGCGGGACTGGGGGTGAGACCCAGTACTTC.

V gene TRBV2 combines with J gene TRBJ1-1; D call uncertain. V lost 2 bases to trimming and J lost 5 bases, with 3 bases between them. The CDR3 loop spans 11 amino acids. Germline V gene sequence: CDR1 SNHLY, CDR2 FYNNEI. CDR3 residues: CASSELTEAFF. CDR3 bases: TGTGCCAGCAGTGAATTAACTGAAGCTTTCTTT.

The J gene is TRBJ1-1, the V gene TRBV10-3, with D hard to call. The ends were cut back, 4 bases at V and 1 base at J, with 10 bases in the middle. From germline, CDR1 is ENHRY and CDR2 SYGVKD. CDR3 length: 14 residues. CDR3 region: CAISGQVGNTEAFF. The CDR3 nucleotides read TGTGCCATCAGTGGGCAGGTAGGGAACACTGAAGCTTTCTTT.

V gene TRBV6-5 combines with J gene TRBJ2-1; 10 bases fit TRBD2. The CDR3 spans 16 residues. After removal of 1 base from V and 7 bases from J, the junction contained 7 bases not matched to a gene. Germline assignment: CDR1 MNHEY and CDR2 SVGAGI. CDR3 in amino acids: CASSYYPSGSRNEQFF. The DNA of the CDR3 is TGTGCCAGCAGTTACTATCCTAGCGGGAGTAGAAATGAGCAGTTCTTC.

This chain joins TRBV10-3 and TRBJ2-1, with TRBD2 as a possible D gene (6 bases). The CDR3 consists of 16 residues. Germline CDR1 ENHRY, CDR2 SYGVKD. V gave up 0 bases and J gave up 5 bases, with 14 bases separating them. This chain's CDR3 is CAISESLQRANNEQFF. The CDR3 DNA follows: TGTGCCATCAGTGAGTCGCTCCAGCGGGCCAACAATGAGCAGTTCTTC.